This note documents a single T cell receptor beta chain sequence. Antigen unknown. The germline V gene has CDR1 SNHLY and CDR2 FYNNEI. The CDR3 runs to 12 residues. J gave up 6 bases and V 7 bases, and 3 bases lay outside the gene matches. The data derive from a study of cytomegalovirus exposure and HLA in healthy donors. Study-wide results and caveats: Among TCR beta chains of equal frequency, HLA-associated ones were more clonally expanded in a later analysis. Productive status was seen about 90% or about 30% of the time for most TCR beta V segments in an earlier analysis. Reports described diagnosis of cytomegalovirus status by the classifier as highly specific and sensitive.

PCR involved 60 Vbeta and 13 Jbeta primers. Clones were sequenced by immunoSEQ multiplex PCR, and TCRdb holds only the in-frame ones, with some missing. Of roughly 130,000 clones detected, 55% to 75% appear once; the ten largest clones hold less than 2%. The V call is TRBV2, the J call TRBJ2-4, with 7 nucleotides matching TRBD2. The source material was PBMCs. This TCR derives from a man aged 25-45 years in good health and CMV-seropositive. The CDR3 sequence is CASNWGGNIQYF. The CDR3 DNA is TGTGCCAGCAACTGGGGGGGAAACATTCAGTACTTC.